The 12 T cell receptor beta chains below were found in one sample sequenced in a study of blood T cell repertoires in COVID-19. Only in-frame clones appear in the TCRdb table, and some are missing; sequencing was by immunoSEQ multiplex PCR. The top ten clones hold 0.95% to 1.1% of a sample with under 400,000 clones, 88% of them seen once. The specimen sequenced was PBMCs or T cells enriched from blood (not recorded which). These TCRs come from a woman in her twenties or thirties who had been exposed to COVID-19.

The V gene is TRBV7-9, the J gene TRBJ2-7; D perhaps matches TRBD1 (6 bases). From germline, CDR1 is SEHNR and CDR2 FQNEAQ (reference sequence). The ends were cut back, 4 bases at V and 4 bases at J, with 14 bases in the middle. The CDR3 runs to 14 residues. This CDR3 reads CASSSTGTRYEQYF. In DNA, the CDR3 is TGTGCCAGCAGCTCCACCGGGACACGGTACGAGCAGTACTTC.

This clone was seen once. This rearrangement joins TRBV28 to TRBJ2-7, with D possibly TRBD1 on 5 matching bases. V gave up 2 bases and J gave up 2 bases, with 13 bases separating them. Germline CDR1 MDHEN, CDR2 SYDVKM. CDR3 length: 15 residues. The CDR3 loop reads CASSLGQGRTYEQYF. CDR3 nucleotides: TGTGCCAGCAGTTTAGGGCAGGGCAGGACCTACGAGCAGTACTTC.

The CDR3 nucleotides read TGTGCCAGCGGGGAGGGACCTTACGAGCAGTACTTC. It encodes CASGEGPYEQYF. The rearrangement joins TRBV2 to TRBJ2-7, with 7 bases fitting TRBD2. Germline V gives CDR1 SNHLY, CDR2 FYNNEI. V was pared by 8 bases and J by 4 bases, with 5 bases of the junction left unmatched. The CDR3 extends over 12 amino acids.

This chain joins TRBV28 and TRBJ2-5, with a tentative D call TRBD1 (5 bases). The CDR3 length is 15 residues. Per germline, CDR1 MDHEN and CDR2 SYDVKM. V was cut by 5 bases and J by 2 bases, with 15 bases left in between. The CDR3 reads CASSGMGKGQETQYF. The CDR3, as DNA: TGTGCCAGCAGTGGGATGGGGAAGGGGCAAGAGACCCAGTACTTC.

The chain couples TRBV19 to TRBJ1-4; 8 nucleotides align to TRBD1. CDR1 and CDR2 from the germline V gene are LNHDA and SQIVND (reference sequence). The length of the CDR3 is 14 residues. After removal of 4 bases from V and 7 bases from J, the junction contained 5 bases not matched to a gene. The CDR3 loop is CASSTQGAGEKLFF. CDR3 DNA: TGTGCCAGTAGTACCCAGGGGGCCGGTGAAAAACTGTTTTTT.

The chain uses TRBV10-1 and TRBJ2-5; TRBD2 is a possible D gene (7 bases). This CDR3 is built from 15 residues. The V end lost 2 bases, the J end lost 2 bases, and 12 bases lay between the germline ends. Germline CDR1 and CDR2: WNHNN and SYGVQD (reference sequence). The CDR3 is CASSENGGAQETQYF. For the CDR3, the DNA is TGCGCCAGCAGTGAGAATGGGGGGGCACAAGAGACCCAGTACTTC.

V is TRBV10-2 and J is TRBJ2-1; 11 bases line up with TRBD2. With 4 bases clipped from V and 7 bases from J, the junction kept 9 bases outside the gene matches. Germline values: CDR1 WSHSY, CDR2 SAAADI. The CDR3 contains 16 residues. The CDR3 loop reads CASSGRLAGGGNEQFF. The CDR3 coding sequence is TGCGCCAGCAGTGGTCGATTAGCGGGAGGGGGGAATGAGCAGTTCTTC.

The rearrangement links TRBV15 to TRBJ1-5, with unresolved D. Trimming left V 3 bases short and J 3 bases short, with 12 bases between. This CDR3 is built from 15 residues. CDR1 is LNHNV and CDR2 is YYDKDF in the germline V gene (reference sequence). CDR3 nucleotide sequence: TGTGCCACCAGCAGTTTATCCGGTCACAATCAGCCCCAGCATTTT. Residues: CATSSLSGHNQPQHF. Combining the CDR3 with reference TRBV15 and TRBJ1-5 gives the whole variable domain DAMVIQNPRYQVTQFGKPVTLSCSQTLNHNVMYWYQQKSSQAPKLLFHYYDKDFNNEADTPDNFQSRRPNTSFCFLDIRSPGLGDTAMYLCATSSLSGHNQPQHFGDGTRLSIL.

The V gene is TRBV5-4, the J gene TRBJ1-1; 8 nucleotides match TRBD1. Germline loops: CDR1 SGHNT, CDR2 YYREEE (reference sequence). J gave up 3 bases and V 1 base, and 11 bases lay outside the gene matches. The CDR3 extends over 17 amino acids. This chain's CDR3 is CASSLFEGQGLDTEAFF. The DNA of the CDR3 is TGTGCCAGCAGCTTGTTCGAAGGACAGGGTCTGGACACTGAAGCTTTCTTT.

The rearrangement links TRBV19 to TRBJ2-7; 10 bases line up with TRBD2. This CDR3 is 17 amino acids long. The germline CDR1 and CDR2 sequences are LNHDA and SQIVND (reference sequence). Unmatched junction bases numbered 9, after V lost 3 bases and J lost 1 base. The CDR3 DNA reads TGTGCCAGTAGTATTCAACTAGCGGGATATATGTCCTACGAGCAGTACTTC. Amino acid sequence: CASSIQLAGYMSYEQYF.

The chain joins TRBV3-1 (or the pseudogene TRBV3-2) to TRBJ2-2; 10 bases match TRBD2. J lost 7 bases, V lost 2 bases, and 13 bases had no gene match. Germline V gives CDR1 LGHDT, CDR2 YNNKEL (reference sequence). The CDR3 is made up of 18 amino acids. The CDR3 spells CASSQMAPSGSSGGELFF. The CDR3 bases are TGTGCCAGCAGCCAAATGGCCCCTAGCGGGAGTTCCGGCGGGGAGCTGTTTTTT.

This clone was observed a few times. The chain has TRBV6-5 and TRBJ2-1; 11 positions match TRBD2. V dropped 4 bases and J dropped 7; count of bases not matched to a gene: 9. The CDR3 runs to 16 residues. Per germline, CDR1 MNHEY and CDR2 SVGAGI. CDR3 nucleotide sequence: TGTGCCAGCAGTTCAATCGGACTAGCGGGCTGGAATGAGCAGTTCTTC. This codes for CASSSIGLAGWNEQFF.